The table lists the clone carrying this TCR beta chain with many counts. Its antigen is currently unknown. Genomic DNA constituted the template upon which TCR beta VDJ and CDR3 profiling was performed. Via MiXCR, TCRdb re-called the reads, giving one row per CDR3 protein. The sample records fewer than 200,000 distinct CDR3 sequences, 63% being singletons. This entry comes from a study of CD8+CD57+ T cells in acquired aplastic anemia. Across the whole study: The mean DNA yield obtained from sorted CD4+ and CD8+ cells came to 3.2 ug.

Notes on the study in general: Approximately 27 CD8+ CDR3 sequences occurred in both the patients and the controls.

Sequencing was done on a sample of sorted CD4+, CD8+, or CD8+CD57+ T cells (not recorded which) from PBMCs. This clonotype was obtained from a human donor in good health.

CDR3 in DNA: TGTGCCAGCAGCTGGGACAGGGCTAATGAAAAACTGTTTTTT. Its translation: CASSWDRANEKLFF. The chain couples TRBV6-5 to TRBJ1-4; TRBD1 matches at 9 bases. Trimming cost V 6 bases and J 3 bases; bases outside gene matches: 2. The CDR3 consists of 14 residues. Germline V lookup: CDR1 MNHEY, CDR2 SVGAGI.